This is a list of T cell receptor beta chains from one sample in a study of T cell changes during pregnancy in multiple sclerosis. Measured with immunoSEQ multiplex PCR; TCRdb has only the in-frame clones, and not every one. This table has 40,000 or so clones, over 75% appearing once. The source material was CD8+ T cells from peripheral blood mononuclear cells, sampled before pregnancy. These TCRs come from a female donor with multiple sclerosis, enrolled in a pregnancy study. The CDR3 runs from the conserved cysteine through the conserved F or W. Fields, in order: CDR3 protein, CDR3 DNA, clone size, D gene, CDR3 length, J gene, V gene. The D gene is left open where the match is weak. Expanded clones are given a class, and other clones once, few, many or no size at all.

CDR3aa: CASSALPTGHQETQYF
CDR3nt: TGCGCCAGCAGTGCGCTCCCGACAGGCCACCAAGAGACCCAGTACTTC
abundance: -
d_gene: -
len: 16
j_gene: TRBJ2-5
v_gene: TRBV10-2

CDR3aa: CASSMDWTSGNTDTQYF
CDR3nt: TGTGCCAGTAGTATGGACTGGACTAGCGGGAACACAGATACGCAGTATTTT
abundance: -
d_gene: TRBD2
len: 17
j_gene: TRBJ2-3
v_gene: TRBV19

CDR3aa: CASTPEGGRALAEQYF
CDR3nt: TGTGCCAGCACCCCCGAGGGCGGGAGGGCCCTCGCAGAGCAGTACTTC
abundance: -
d_gene: TRBD2
len: 16
j_gene: TRBJ2-7
v_gene: TRBV7-9

CDR3aa: CASRLLAGGGEQYF
CDR3nt: TGTGCCAGCAGGTTACTAGCGGGAGGGGGCGAGCAGTACTTC
abundance: once
d_gene: TRBD2
len: 14
j_gene: TRBJ2-7
v_gene: TRBV7-9

CDR3aa: CASSLGQTQETQYF
CDR3nt: TGCGCCAGCAGCTTGGGACAGACCCAAGAGACCCAGTACTTC
abundance: -
d_gene: -
len: 14
j_gene: TRBJ2-5
v_gene: TRBV5-1

CDR3aa: CASRFSGTYNEQFF
CDR3nt: TGTGCCAGTAGATTCAGCGGGACCTACAATGAGCAGTTCTTC
abundance: -
d_gene: TRBD2
len: 14
j_gene: TRBJ2-1
v_gene: TRBV19

CDR3aa: CASSPGTSSHEQYF
CDR3nt: TGCGCCAGCAGCCCCGGGACATCATCCCACGAGCAGTACTTC
abundance: -
d_gene: -
len: 14
j_gene: TRBJ2-7
v_gene: TRBV5-1

CDR3aa: CASSLWTAAGGSNEQFF
CDR3nt: TGTGCCAGCAGCTTATGGACGGCGGCGGGAGGTAGCAATGAGCAGTTCTTC
abundance: once
d_gene: TRBD2
len: 17
j_gene: TRBJ2-1
v_gene: TRBV7-9

CDR3aa: CASRRGMGFDEQFF
CDR3nt: TGTGCCAGCAGACGAGGGATGGGGTTCGATGAGCAGTTCTTC
abundance: -
d_gene: -
len: 14
j_gene: TRBJ2-1
v_gene: TRBV2

CDR3aa: CASSATTGRMANEKLFF
CDR3nt: TGTGCCAGCAGTGCTACGACAGGACGAATGGCTAATGAAAAACTGTTTTTT
abundance: -
d_gene: -
len: 17
j_gene: TRBJ1-4
v_gene: TRBV28

CDR3aa: CASSRTWASYEQYF
CDR3nt: TGTGCCAGCAGCCGAACGTGGGCCTCCTACGAGCAGTACTTC
abundance: -
d_gene: -
len: 14
j_gene: TRBJ2-7
v_gene: TRBV2

CDR3aa: CASSLSGRALLRFF
CDR3nt: TGTGCCAGCAGTCTTAGCGGGAGGGCCCTGCTGCGGTTCTTC
abundance: -
d_gene: TRBD2
len: 14
j_gene: TRBJ2-1
v_gene: TRBV6-4

CDR3aa: CASSQEGADTQYF
CDR3nt: TGTGCCAGCAGCCAAGAAGGAGCAGATACGCAGTATTTT
abundance: once
d_gene: -
len: 13
j_gene: TRBJ2-3
v_gene: TRBV4-2

CDR3aa: CSVSFGLAGETQYF
CDR3nt: TGCAGCGTTTCCTTTGGACTAGCCGGGGAGACCCAGTACTTC
abundance: -
d_gene: TRBD2
len: 14
j_gene: TRBJ2-5
v_gene: TRBV29-1

CDR3aa: CASWGGEAFF
CDR3nt: TGCGCCAGCTGGGGGGGAGAAGCTTTCTTT
abundance: few
d_gene: -
len: 10
j_gene: TRBJ1-1
v_gene: TRBV4-1

CDR3aa: CSVEDVGGVTDTQYF
CDR3nt: TGCAGCGTTGAAGATGTCGGAGGGGTCACAGATACGCAGTATTTT
abundance: -
d_gene: -
len: 15
j_gene: TRBJ2-3
v_gene: TRBV29-1

CDR3aa: CASSVGPGGTEAFF
CDR3nt: TGTGCCAGCAGCGTAGGGCCGGGGGGCACTGAAGCTTTCTTT
abundance: -
d_gene: -
len: 14
j_gene: TRBJ1-1
v_gene: TRBV9

CDR3aa: CASSYAGTANYGYTF
CDR3nt: TGTGCCAGCAGTTACGCGGGGACAGCGAACTATGGCTACACCTTC
abundance: once
d_gene: TRBD1
len: 15
j_gene: TRBJ1-2
v_gene: TRBV6-6

CDR3aa: CASSIAGGEKLFF
CDR3nt: TGTGCCAGTAGCATAGCCGGTGGTGAAAAACTGTTTTTT
abundance: once
d_gene: -
len: 13
j_gene: TRBJ1-4
v_gene: TRBV19

CDR3aa: CASSPDRRRETQYF
CDR3nt: TGTGCCAGCAGCCCAGACAGACGCCGAGAGACCCAGTACTTC
abundance: -
d_gene: -
len: 14
j_gene: TRBJ2-5
v_gene: TRBV6-1

CDR3aa: CAQGYEQYF
CDR3nt: TGTGCCCAGGGCTACGAGCAGTACTTC
abundance: -
d_gene: -
len: 9
j_gene: TRBJ2-7
v_gene: TRBV28

CDR3aa: CASSFLRQPLQETQYF
CDR3nt: TGTGCCAGCAGCTTCCTCAGACAGCCTTTACAAGAGACCCAGTACTTC
abundance: -
d_gene: -
len: 16
j_gene: TRBJ2-5
v_gene: TRBV5-6

CDR3aa: CASSSYGTGGYTNEKLFF
CDR3nt: TGCGCCAGCAGCTCCTACGGGACAGGGGGTTATACTAATGAAAAACTGTTTTTT
abundance: -
d_gene: TRBD1
len: 18
j_gene: TRBJ1-4
v_gene: TRBV5-1

CDR3aa: CASSYSAGSPYEQYF
CDR3nt: TGTGCCAGCAGTTACTCCGCAGGCTCTCCCTACGAGCAGTACTTC
abundance: -
d_gene: -
len: 15
j_gene: TRBJ2-7
v_gene: TRBV6-5

CDR3aa: CASSDLLAGNTIYF
CDR3nt: TGTGCCAGCAGTGACTTACTGGCTGGAAACACCATATATTTT
abundance: -
d_gene: -
len: 14
j_gene: TRBJ1-3
v_gene: TRBV6-1

CDR3aa: CASSEAGGDNQPQHF
CDR3nt: TGTGCCAGCAGTGAAGCAGGAGGGGACAATCAGCCCCAGCATTTT
abundance: -
d_gene: -
len: 15
j_gene: TRBJ1-5
v_gene: TRBV2

CDR3aa: CASSGLENEQFF
CDR3nt: TGTGCCAGCAGTGGGCTAGAAAATGAGCAGTTCTTC
abundance: -
d_gene: -
len: 12
j_gene: TRBJ2-1
v_gene: TRBV2

CDR3aa: CASMPGLVPQGTGELFF
CDR3nt: TGTGCCAGCATGCCGGGACTAGTCCCCCAGGGCACCGGGGAGCTGTTTTTT
abundance: -
d_gene: TRBD2
len: 17
j_gene: TRBJ2-2
v_gene: TRBV2

CDR3aa: CASSRDRGSYEQYF
CDR3nt: TGTGCCAGCAGCCGCGACAGAGGCTCCTACGAGCAGTACTTC
abundance: -
d_gene: -
len: 14
j_gene: TRBJ2-7
v_gene: TRBV27

CDR3aa: CATLNYGYTF
CDR3nt: TGTGCCACTTTAAACTATGGCTACACCTTC
abundance: -
d_gene: -
len: 10
j_gene: TRBJ1-2
v_gene: TRBV10-3

CDR3aa: CADLTGIYGYTF
CDR3nt: TGTGCCGACCTGACAGGGATCTATGGCTACACCTTC
abundance: -
d_gene: TRBD1
len: 12
j_gene: TRBJ1-2
v_gene: TRBV2

CDR3aa: CASSLRGGPGDTGELFF
CDR3nt: TGTGCCAGCAGCTTAAGGGGGGGGCCGGGGGACACCGGGGAGCTGTTTTTT
abundance: -
d_gene: -
len: 17
j_gene: TRBJ2-2
v_gene: TRBV7-8

CDR3aa: CASSLNRGNEQYF
CDR3nt: TGTGCCAGCAGCTTAAACAGGGGAAACGAGCAGTACTTC
abundance: -
d_gene: TRBD1
len: 13
j_gene: TRBJ2-7
v_gene: TRBV7-2

CDR3aa: CASSLATDYEQYF
CDR3nt: TGTGCCAGCAGCTTGGCAACCGACTACGAGCAGTACTTC
abundance: -
d_gene: -
len: 13
j_gene: TRBJ2-7
v_gene: TRBV7-8

CDR3aa: CASSKIAGGFVRNEQFF
CDR3nt: TGTGCCAGCAGTAAAATAGCGGGAGGTTTTGTTAGGAATGAGCAGTTCTTC
abundance: -
d_gene: TRBD2
len: 17
j_gene: TRBJ2-1
v_gene: TRBV27

CDR3aa: CASSLVRGYEQFF
CDR3nt: TGTGCCAGCAGCTTGGTCAGGGGTTATGAGCAGTTCTTC
abundance: once
d_gene: -
len: 13
j_gene: TRBJ2-1
v_gene: TRBV5-5

CDR3aa: CASSEWAGGGGGELFF
CDR3nt: TGTGCCAGCAGTGAATGGGCGGGAGGTGGTGGCGGGGAGCTGTTTTTT
abundance: -
d_gene: TRBD2
len: 16
j_gene: TRBJ2-2
v_gene: TRBV6-1

CDR3aa: CASSYAGGPGEQFF
CDR3nt: TGTGCCAGCAGTTACGCGGGAGGGCCAGGAGAGCAGTTCTTC
abundance: -
d_gene: TRBD2
len: 14
j_gene: TRBJ2-1
v_gene: TRBV6-5

CDR3aa: CSVELAGGMNEQFF
CDR3nt: TGCAGCGTTGAGCTAGCGGGAGGGATGAATGAGCAGTTCTTC
abundance: -
d_gene: TRBD2
len: 14
j_gene: TRBJ2-1
v_gene: TRBV29-1

CDR3aa: CASSQEQGSYNSPLHF
CDR3nt: TGTGCCAGCAGCCAAGAGCAGGGATCCTATAATTCACCCCTCCACTTT
abundance: -
d_gene: -
len: 16
j_gene: TRBJ1-6
v_gene: TRBV4-2

CDR3aa: CASSLVSRGDEQYF
CDR3nt: TGTGCCAGCAGCTTAGTTTCTCGAGGCGACGAGCAGTACTTC
abundance: -
d_gene: -
len: 14
j_gene: TRBJ2-7
v_gene: TRBV11-2

CDR3aa: CASSSQGVDNEQFF
CDR3nt: TGTGCCAGCAGCTCACAGGGGGTGGACAATGAGCAGTTCTTC
abundance: once
d_gene: TRBD1
len: 14
j_gene: TRBJ2-1
v_gene: TRBV11-3

CDR3aa: CASSSGRPGVPETQYF
CDR3nt: TGTGCCAGTAGTTCCGGCCGCCCGGGAGTCCCAGAGACCCAGTACTTC
abundance: -
d_gene: -
len: 16
j_gene: TRBJ2-5
v_gene: TRBV19